The next 25 T cell receptor beta chains were all read from a single sample in a study of cytotoxic CD8 clonotypes in ibrutinib-treated CLL. Assay: immunoSEQ multiplex PCR; the TCRdb copy retains only in-frame clones and omits some. Seen here are 150,000 to 200,000 clones, about 88% observed once, and the top ten hold 3% to 3.5%. The source material was PBMCs, sampled at disease progression, from a patient treated with ibrutinib. All receptors derive from a human donor with chronic lymphocytic leukemia.

The chain recombines TRBV7-6 with TRBJ2-1; D gene unclear. Germline values: CDR1 SGHVS, CDR2 FNYEAQ. The CDR3 runs 17 residues. The V and J ends lost 0 bases and 0 bases respectively, with 12 bases between them. In DNA form, the CDR3 reads TGTGCCAGCAGCTTAGCTGGGCCCTCAAGCTCCTACAATGAGCAGTTCTTC. Translation: CASSLAGPSSSYNEQFF.

The CDR3 here is CASSLARGSRDQPQHF. The CDR3 coding sequence is TGTGCCAGCAGCTTGGCGCGGGGTTCCCGGGATCAGCCCCAGCATTTT. The V call is TRBV7-2, the J call TRBJ1-5; D not resolved. Looked up from germline, CDR1 is SGHTA and CDR2 is FQGNSA. This CDR3 has 16 residues. V was pared by 3 bases and J by 5 bases, with 17 bases between. The whole variable domain, filled in from reference TRBV7-2 and TRBJ1-5, reads GAGVSQSPSNKVTEKGKDVELRCDPISGHTALYWYRQSLGQGLEFLIYFQGNSAPDKSGLPSDRFSAERTGGSVSTLTIQRTQQEDSAVYLCASSLARGSRDQPQHFGDGTRLSIL.

The chain uses TRBV4-1 and TRBJ2-7, with 10 nucleotides matching TRBD1. CDR1 is MGHRA, CDR2 YSYEKL, per germline. The CDR3 has 17 residues. The J segment lost 3 bases and the V segment lost 5 bases, leaving 13 bases of the junction unmatched. CDR3 coding DNA: TGCGCCAGCAGCTTTAACCTGGACAGGGGGACTAACTACGAGCAGTACTTC. Translating gives CASSFNLDRGTNYEQYF.

The chain employs TRBV2 and TRBJ2-3; D uncertain. The CDR3 runs to 14 residues. Trimming took off 1 base at V and 3 bases at J, with 8 bases between the two ends. Germline assignment: CDR1 SNHLY and CDR2 FYNNEI. Here the CDR3 reads CASSEGGLTDTQYF. In DNA, the CDR3 is TGTGCCAGCAGTGAAGGGGGTTTGACAGATACGCAGTATTTT.

In DNA, the CDR3 is TGCAGCGTTGTGGGCAGTGGGGACACTGAAGCTTTCTTT. As protein: CSVVGSGDTEAFF. The V and J genes are TRBV29-1 and TRBJ1-1, with D uncertain. The CDR3 spans 13 residues. The germline gives CDR1 SQVTM, CDR2 ANQGSEA. V lost 4 bases to trimming and J lost 3 bases, with 12 bases between them.

CDR3 residues: CASSFPPHYEQYF. The CDR3 bases are TGTGCCAGCAGCTTTCCCCCCCACTACGAGCAGTACTTC. The chain joins TRBV7-2 to TRBJ2-7; D unclear. This CDR3 has 13 amino acids. The V gene lost 3 bases and the J gene lost 3 bases, with 9 bases spanning the gap. The V gene's germline CDR1 is SGHTA and CDR2 FQGNSA.

The rearrangement uses TRBV5-1 and TRBJ2-7; 7 positions match TRBD1. The V gene end was trimmed by 4 bases and the J gene end by 0 bases; junction bases not matched to a gene: 16. This CDR3 has 18 residues. Germline V gene lookup returns CDR1 SGHRS and CDR2 YFSETQ. CDR3 region: CASSQRDSQWRPSYEQYF. The DNA for the CDR3 is TGCGCCAGCAGCCAAAGGGACAGCCAGTGGAGGCCCTCCTACGAGCAGTACTTC.

Here the CDR3 DNA reads TGTGCCAGCAGCCAGACAGGGGCCGCAAACTATGGCTACACCTTC. Protein sequence: CASSQTGAANYGYTF. This chain joins TRBV6-5 and TRBJ1-2, with 8 bases fitting TRBD1. The CDR3 consists of 15 residues. The junction had 8 bases not matched to a gene; V was cut back by 6 bases and J by 2 bases. Germline assignment: CDR1 MNHEY and CDR2 SVGAGI.

V is TRBV9 and J is TRBJ2-5, with TRBD2 matching 8 bases. Germline trimming cut 4 bases from V and 5 bases from J; bases unmatched to any gene: 13. The germline V gene encodes CDR1 SGDLS and CDR2 YYNGEE. This CDR3 spans 16 amino acids. DNA of the CDR3: TGTGCCAGCAGCACCGTATCCGGGACTAGTGTCGAGACCCAGTACTTC. Translated: CASSTVSGTSVETQYF.

As concerns this clone: Within the sample, other DNA sequences also encode this same CDR3. This chain uses TRBV7-8 with TRBJ2-3; D gene uncertain. V lost 1 base and J 1 base, leaving 6 bases between the germline ends. Germline V gene data show CDR1 as SGHVS and CDR2 as FQNEAQ. The CDR3 has 14 amino acids. For the CDR3, the DNA is TGTGCCAGCAGCTTAGGTAGGGGCACAGATACGCAGTATTTT. It encodes CASSLGRGTDTQYF.

This clone occurred once. The chain couples TRBV28 to TRBJ2-1; TRBD1 aligns across 9 bases. The germline gives CDR1 MDHEN, CDR2 SYDVKM. V dropped 3 bases and J dropped 0; count of bases not matched to a gene: 12. This CDR3 has 19 amino acids. CDR3 residues: CASSFIGTGKRSSYNEQFF. Written as DNA, the CDR3 is TGTGCCAGCAGTTTTATTGGGACAGGGAAGCGGAGCTCCTACAATGAGCAGTTCTTC.

This chain links TRBV5-1 with TRBJ2-1, with D maybe TRBD2 (6 bases). Germline V gene data show CDR1 as SGHRS and CDR2 as YFSETQ. The CDR3 consists of 15 residues. V was cut by 0 bases and J by 0 bases, with 7 bases left in between. The CDR3 coding sequence is TGCGCCAGCAGCTTGGCGGGACTCTCCTACAATGAGCAGTTCTTC. As protein: CASSLAGLSYNEQFF.

The V and J genes are TRBV27 and TRBJ2-7; 9 nucleotides line up with TRBD1. CDR3 length equals 16 residues. Germline lookup yields CDR1 MNHEY and CDR2 SMNVEV (reference sequence). Trimming took 5 bases from V and 7 from J; bases not matched to a gene: 15. CDR3: CASSDQGTGNSWEQYF. As DNA, the CDR3 is TGTGCCAGCAGTGACCAGGGGACAGGGAATTCTTGGGAGCAGTACTTC.

Remarks on this clone: The same CDR3 arises from other DNA sequences in this sample as well. This chain uses TRBV9 with TRBJ2-7; possibly TRBD1 or TRBD2 for D (5 bases each). Per germline, CDR1 SGDLS and CDR2 YYNGEE. The V and J ends lost 2 bases and 0 bases respectively, with 6 bases between them. This CDR3 is built from 13 residues. The CDR3 spells CASSVGGSYEQYF. The CDR3 region has the DNA TGTGCCAGCAGCGTTGGGGGCTCCTACGAGCAGTACTTC.

The chain is built from TRBV27 and TRBJ2-1, with 11 positions matching TRBD2. The CDR3 runs 16 residues. V gave up 3 bases and J gave up 8 bases; unmatched junction bases: 9. CDR1 and CDR2 (germline): MNHEY, SMNVEV (reference sequence). DNA for the CDR3: TGTGCCAGCAGTTTCTCAACTAGCGGGAGTTTGTATGAGCAGTTCTTC. Protein product: CASSFSTSGSLYEQFF.

V gene TRBV19 combines with J gene TRBJ1-2, with TRBD1 as a possible D gene (5 bases). The CDR3 is 12 residues long. The V gene lost 4 bases and the J gene lost 4 bases, with 7 bases spanning the gap. The germline gives CDR1 LNHDA, CDR2 SQIVND (reference sequence). CDR3 region: CASSRGSYGYTF. Written as DNA, the CDR3 is TGTGCCAGTAGTAGGGGGAGCTATGGCTACACCTTC.

The CDR3 coding sequence is TGTGCCAGCAGTGTAACCCGTCCGTACGGGCAGGGGGACCAGCCCCAGCATTTT. It encodes CASSVTRPYGQGDQPQHF. V is TRBV25-1 and J is TRBJ1-5; 7 bases map to TRBD1. CDR1 is MGHDK, CDR2 SYGVNS, per germline. Trimming cost V 4 bases and J 7 bases; bases outside gene matches: 19. The CDR3 extends over 18 amino acids.

This clone occurred a few times. V usage is TRBV19 and J usage is TRBJ1-5; possibly TRBD1 for D (5 bases). CDR3 length: 14 residues. Germline values: CDR1 LNHDA, CDR2 SQIVND (reference sequence). V lost 8 bases to trimming and J lost 2 bases, with 13 bases between them. DNA for the CDR3: TGTGCCAGTCTTGAGGGGATGGGCAATCAGCCCCAGCATTTT. Protein product: CASLEGMGNQPQHF.

V usage is TRBV9 and J usage is TRBJ2-7; 12 bases fit TRBD1. With V trimmed by 5 bases and J by 5 bases, 20 bases remained unmatched. The CDR3 has 19 amino acids. The germline CDR1 and CDR2 sequences are SGDLS and YYNGEE. CDR3 protein: CASSKYSGTGGAVANEQYF. CDR3 nucleotides: TGTGCCAGCAGTAAGTACTCCGGGACAGGGGGCGCCGTGGCCAACGAGCAGTACTTC.

The rearrangement links TRBV7-9 to TRBJ2-7, with 8 positions matching TRBD1. Germline CDR1 and CDR2: SEHNR and FQNEAQ (reference sequence). This CDR3 contains 15 residues. V dropped 5 bases and J dropped 6; count of bases not matched to a gene: 12. CDR3 nucleotide sequence: TGTGCCAGCAGCCCAATGGACAGGGATAGCTCCGAGCAGTACTTC. Translation: CASSPMDRDSSEQYF.

This clone showed up just once. The chain employs TRBV11-1 and TRBJ2-7, with D unresolved. CDR1 is SGHAT and CDR2 is FQDESV in the germline V gene (reference sequence). This CDR3 is 12 amino acids long. Trimming removed 5 bases from V and 3 bases from J, with 8 bases in between. This CDR3 reads CASSPNSYEQYF. CDR3 DNA: TGTGCCAGCAGCCCGAACAGCTACGAGCAGTACTTC.

The chain recombines TRBV19 with TRBJ2-7; 9 nucleotides agree with TRBD1. V was pared by 10 bases and J by 9 bases, with 19 bases of the junction left unmatched. Germline V gene lookup returns CDR1 LNHDA and CDR2 SQIVND (reference sequence). The CDR3 totals 15 residues. Here the CDR3 reads CATSPLTGGKAGQYF. CDR3 bases: TGTGCCACCTCGCCCTTGACAGGGGGGAAGGCGGGGCAGTACTTC.

This clone occurred a few times. In nucleotides, the CDR3 is TGTGCCAGTAGTAGTTTAGTGGGACTAGCGGGAGTCAAGGATACGCAGTATTTT. Amino acid sequence: CASSSLVGLAGVKDTQYF. V is TRBV19 and J is TRBJ2-3; 14 positions agree with TRBD2. Trimming removed 4 bases from V and 6 bases from J; junction bases left unmatched: 12. Germline V gene data show CDR1 as LNHDA and CDR2 as SQIVND (reference sequence). This CDR3 spans 18 amino acids.

The V and J genes are TRBV18 and TRBJ2-7; perhaps TRBD2 as D (5 bases). CDR1 is KGHSH and CDR2 is LQKENI in the germline V gene. The CDR3 extends over 15 amino acids. With 2 bases removed from V and 4 bases from J, the gap between germline ends came to 15 bases. Here the CDR3 DNA reads TGTGCCAGCTCACCATCGGCTAGCTCAGCTTACGAGCAGTACTTC. This translates into CASSPSASSAYEQYF.

This clone was picked up one time. The rearrangement links TRBV5-1 to TRBJ2-7; D may match TRBD1 or TRBD2 (6 bases each). This CDR3 is built from 13 residues. Trimming stripped 5 bases from V and 4 bases from J, with 13 bases between. Germline assignment: CDR1 SGHRS and CDR2 YFSETQ. CDR3 loop: CASRGGNGYEQYF. CDR3 coding DNA: TGCGCCAGCAGGGGGGGCAACGGTTACGAGCAGTACTTC.